This record covers a single T cell receptor (beta chain). This record belongs to a study of cytomegalovirus exposure and HLA in healthy donors. The PCR contained 60 Vbeta and 13 Jbeta primers. The repertoire was sequenced with immunoSEQ multiplex PCR; TCRdb's copy has only in-frame clones and lacks some. The sample has 200,000 to 250,000 clones, about 80% seen once. The CDR3 is 14 amino acids. The V call is TRBV21-1, the J call TRBJ2-5; the table's D call, TRBD2, has no DNA check behind it. TRBV21-1 is tagged as a pseudogene. Sequencing was done on a sample of PBMCs. This receptor was identified in a woman in her thirties or forties in good health and CMV-seronegative. DNA of the CDR3: TGTGCCAGCGTCCCGGCGGCGAGAAGGAAGACCCAGTACTTC. Protein sequence: CASVPAARRKTQYF.